This TCR beta chain came from a study of technical replicates of blood from a few donors (dated by TCRdb to about 2017). Spanning cysteine to phenylalanine, the CDR3 consists of 14 amino acids. The retained sequence is limited to the CDR3, 42 bases, with the frame set at the first base. Trimming removed 5 bases from V and 2 bases from J, leaving 13 bases between the germline ends. Per the germline V gene, MNHEY is the CDR1 and SVGAGI is the CDR2. As regards this clone: This clone's antigen is unknown. No qualities accompany the bases; no much larger clone lies one base away.

Preparation of the library involved the immunoSEQ multiplex PCR assay. In TCRdb, the immuneACCESS table is reduced to in-frame sequences with V and J assigned. These tables do not hold every clone; where another copy was compared, an unresolved V gene accounts for under half, and the others remain unexplained. The sample records tens of thousands of clones, roughly 93% of which are singletons. Under 0.5% of the sample is in the top ten clones. Sequenced material: T cells isolated from PBMCs. The origin of this receptor is a human donor in good health. Here the chain combines TRBV6-5 and TRBJ2-7; possibly the D gene is TRBD1, per 6 matching bases. The CDR3 corresponds to CASSHYRATYEQYF. The DNA sequence follows: TGTGCCAGCAGTCACTACAGGGCAACCTACGAGCAGTACTTC.